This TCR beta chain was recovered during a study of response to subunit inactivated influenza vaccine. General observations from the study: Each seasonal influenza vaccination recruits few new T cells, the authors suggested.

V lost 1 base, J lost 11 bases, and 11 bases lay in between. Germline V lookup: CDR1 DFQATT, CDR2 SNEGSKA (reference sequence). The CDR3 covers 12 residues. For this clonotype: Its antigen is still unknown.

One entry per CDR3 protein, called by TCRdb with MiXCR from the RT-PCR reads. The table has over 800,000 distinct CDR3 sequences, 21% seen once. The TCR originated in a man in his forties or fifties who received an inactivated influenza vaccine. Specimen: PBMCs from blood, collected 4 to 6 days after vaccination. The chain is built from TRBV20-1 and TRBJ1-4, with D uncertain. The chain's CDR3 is CSARAPGSKLFF. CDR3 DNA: TGCAGTGCTAGAGCCCCCGGGTCGAAACTGTTTTTT.